This T cell receptor beta chain is from a study of blood T cell repertoires in COVID-19 (dated by TCRdb to the early 2020s). Background on the whole study: Samples from collaborators originated in the United States, Italy and Spain and spanned both the acute and convalescent phases of COVID-19. The samples were drawn from the first 160 participants of the ongoing ImmuneRACE study and from some 1,300 subjects provided by 6 global collaborators. Subjects who had been exposed to COVID-19, were actively infected with it, or had recovered from it provided the deeply sampled blood TCRbeta repertoires that made up the dataset. Where HLA class I and class II types were available, the types were taken from metadata supplied by the sample provider, not from assay-based typing. The repertoires were released in a freely available public database intended as a resource for research on the immune response to SARS-CoV-2. The material from the prospective study consisted of cDNA or gDNA derived from T cells, B-cell-depleted T cells, or PBMCs. The sample metadata nearly always contained a de-identified subject ID, COVID-19 status, age in years and sex. Findings and caveats that apply to the study as a whole: Clinical and demographic metadata were provided uncurated, with the amount varying by source and participant.

TCRbeta CDR3 regions were amplified from genomic DNA by means of the immunoSEQ Assay, a bias-controlled multiplex PCR. Per the authors' processing: Nucleated cell counts per sample were estimated from amplification of reference gene primers within the assay. To quantify the absolute abundance of each unique TCRbeta CDR3 rearrangement, sequence reads were collapsed and filtered. Productive Simpson clonality was computed per sample as the square root of Simpson's diversity index over productive rearrangements. Held by TCRdb, this immuneACCESS table contains in-frame sequences only and omits some clones. Under half of the omission traces to an unresolved V gene where checked; the cause of the rest is unknown. The V and J calls and clone size are taken from that table; D and trimming were inferred from the DNA. The sample contains about 150,000 clones, around 89% of them found a single time. Jointly, the top ten make up less than 3% of the sample.

Whole blood was collected in K2EDTA tubes by collaborating institutions according to the institutions' own protocols. For TCRbeta analysis, collaborators shipped samples as frozen whole blood, isolated PBMCs, or DNA extracted from either of those sample types. Comment on this clone: It has no known antigen specificity. The sample holds no much larger clone one base away, and base qualities are not on file.

CDR1 and CDR2 (LNHDA, SQIVND) derive from the germline V gene (reference sequence). The CDR3 covers 16 residues, taking in both the cysteine and the phenylalanine. The DNA shown is the 48-base CDR3, in frame from base 1. At the junction V is shortened by 5 bases and J by 2 bases; bases outside the gene matches: 5. The sequence joins TRBV19 to TRBJ2-1; 11 central bases correspond to TRBD1. The material sequenced was peripheral blood. The source of this sequence is a man between 60 and 70 years old with active or convalescent COVID-19. In nucleotide form, the sequence is TGTGCCAGTAGTCTCGAGGGACAGGGGGCCTACAATGAGCAGTTCTTC. Translated, this is CASSLEGQGAYNEQFF.